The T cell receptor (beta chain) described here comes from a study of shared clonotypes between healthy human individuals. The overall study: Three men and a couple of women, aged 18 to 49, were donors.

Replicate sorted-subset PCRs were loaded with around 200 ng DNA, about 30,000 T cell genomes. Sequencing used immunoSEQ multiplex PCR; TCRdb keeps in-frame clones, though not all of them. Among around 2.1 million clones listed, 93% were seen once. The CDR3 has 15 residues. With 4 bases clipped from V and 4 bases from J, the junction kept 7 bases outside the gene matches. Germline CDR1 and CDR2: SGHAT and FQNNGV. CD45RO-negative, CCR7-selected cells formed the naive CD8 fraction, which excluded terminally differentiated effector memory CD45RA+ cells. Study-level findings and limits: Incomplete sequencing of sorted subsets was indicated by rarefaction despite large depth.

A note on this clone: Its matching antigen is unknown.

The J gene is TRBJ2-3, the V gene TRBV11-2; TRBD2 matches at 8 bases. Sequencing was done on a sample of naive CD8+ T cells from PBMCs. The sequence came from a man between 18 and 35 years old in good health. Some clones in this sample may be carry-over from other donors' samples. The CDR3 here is CASSSTGTRPDTQYF. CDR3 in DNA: TGTGCCAGCAGCTCGACCGGGACTAGACCAGATACGCAGTATTTT.